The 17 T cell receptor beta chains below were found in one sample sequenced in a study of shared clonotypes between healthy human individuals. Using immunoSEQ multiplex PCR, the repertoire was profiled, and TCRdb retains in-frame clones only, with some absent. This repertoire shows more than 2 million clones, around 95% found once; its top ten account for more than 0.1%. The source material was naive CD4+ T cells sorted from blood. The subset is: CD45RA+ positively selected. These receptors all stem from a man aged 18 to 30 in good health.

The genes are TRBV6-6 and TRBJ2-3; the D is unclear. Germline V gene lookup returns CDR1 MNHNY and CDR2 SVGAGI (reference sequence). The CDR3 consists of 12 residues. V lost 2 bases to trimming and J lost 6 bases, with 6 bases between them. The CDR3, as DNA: TGTGCCAGCAGTTACGCCGGGGATACGCAGTATTTT. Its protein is CASSYAGDTQYF.

CDR3 in amino acids: CASSPPPRGDAYEQYF. The CDR3 region has the DNA TGTGCCAGCAGCCCTCCCCCCCGGGGGGACGCCTACGAGCAGTACTTC. This chain links TRBV7-9 with TRBJ2-7, with 7 bases aligning to TRBD2. V was pared by 5 bases and J by 2 bases, with 12 bases of the junction left unmatched. CDR1 is SEHNR, CDR2 FQNEAQ, per germline (reference sequence). The CDR3 totals 16 residues. Looking up the rest from reference TRBV7-9 and TRBJ2-7 gives the full variable domain: DTGVSQNPRHKITKRGQNVTFRCDPISEHNRLYWYRQTLGQGPEFLTYFQNEAQLEKSRLLSDRFSAERPKGSFSTLEIQRTEQGDSAMYLCASSPPPRGDAYEQYFGPGTRLTVT.

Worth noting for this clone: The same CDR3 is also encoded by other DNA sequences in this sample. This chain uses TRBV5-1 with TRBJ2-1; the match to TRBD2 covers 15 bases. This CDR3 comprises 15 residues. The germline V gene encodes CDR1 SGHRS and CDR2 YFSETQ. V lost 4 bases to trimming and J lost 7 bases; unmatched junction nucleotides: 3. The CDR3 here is CASSPGTSGGNEQFF. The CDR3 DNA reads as TGCGCCAGCAGCCCCGGGACTAGCGGGGGGAATGAGCAGTTCTTC.

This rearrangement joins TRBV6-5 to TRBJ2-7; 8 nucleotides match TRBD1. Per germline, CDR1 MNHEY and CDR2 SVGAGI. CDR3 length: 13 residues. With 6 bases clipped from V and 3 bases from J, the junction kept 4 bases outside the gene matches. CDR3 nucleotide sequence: TGTGCCAGCAGGAGGACAGGGCTCTACGAGCAGTACTTC. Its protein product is CASRRTGLYEQYF.

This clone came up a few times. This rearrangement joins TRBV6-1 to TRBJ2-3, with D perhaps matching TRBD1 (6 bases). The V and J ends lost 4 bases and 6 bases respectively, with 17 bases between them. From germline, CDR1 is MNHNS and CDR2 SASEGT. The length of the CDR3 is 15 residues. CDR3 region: CASSGARQGLDTQYF. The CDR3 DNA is TGTGCCAGCAGTGGGGCGAGGCAGGGGTTGGATACGCAGTATTTT.

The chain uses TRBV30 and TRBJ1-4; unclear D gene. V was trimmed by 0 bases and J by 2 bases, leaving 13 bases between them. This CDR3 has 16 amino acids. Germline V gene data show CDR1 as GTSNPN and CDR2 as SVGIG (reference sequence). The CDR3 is CAWSVYQTGTNEKLFF. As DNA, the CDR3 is TGTGCCTGGAGTGTATACCAGACCGGGACTAATGAAAAACTGTTTTTT.

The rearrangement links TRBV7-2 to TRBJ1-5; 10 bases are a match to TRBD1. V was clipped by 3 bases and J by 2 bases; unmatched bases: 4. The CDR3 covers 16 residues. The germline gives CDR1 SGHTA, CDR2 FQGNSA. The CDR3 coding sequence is TGTGCCAGCAGCTTTTCCGGGACAGGGGGCAATCAGCCCCAGCATTTT. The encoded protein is CASSFSGTGGNQPQHF.

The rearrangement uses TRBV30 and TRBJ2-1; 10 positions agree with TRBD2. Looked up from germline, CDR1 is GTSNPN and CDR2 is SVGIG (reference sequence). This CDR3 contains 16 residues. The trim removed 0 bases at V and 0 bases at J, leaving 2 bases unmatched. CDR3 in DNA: TGTGCCTGGAGTGTATCTAGCGGGAGCTCCTACAATGAGCAGTTCTTC. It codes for CAWSVSSGSSYNEQFF.

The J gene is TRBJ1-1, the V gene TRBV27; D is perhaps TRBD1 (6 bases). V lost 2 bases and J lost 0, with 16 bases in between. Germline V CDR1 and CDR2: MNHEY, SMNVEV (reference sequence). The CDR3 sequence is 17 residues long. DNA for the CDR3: TGTGCCAGCAGTTTAACCCCGGGGGGGCCTATGAACACTGAAGCTTTCTTT. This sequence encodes CASSLTPGGPMNTEAFF.

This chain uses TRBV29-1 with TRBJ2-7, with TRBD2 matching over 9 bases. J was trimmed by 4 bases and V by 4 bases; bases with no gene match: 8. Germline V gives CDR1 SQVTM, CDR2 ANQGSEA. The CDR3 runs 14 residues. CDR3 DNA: TGCAGCGTTGTTTTTGCTAGCGGGGCGTACGAGCAGTACTTC. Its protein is CSVVFASGAYEQYF.

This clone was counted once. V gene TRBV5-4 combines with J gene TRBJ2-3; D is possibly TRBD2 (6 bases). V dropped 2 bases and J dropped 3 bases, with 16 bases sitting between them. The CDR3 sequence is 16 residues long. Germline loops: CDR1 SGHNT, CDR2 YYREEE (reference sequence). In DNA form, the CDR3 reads TGTGCCAGCAGCTTCCAACTGCGGGGAGAGACAGATACGCAGTATTTT. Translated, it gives CASSFQLRGETDTQYF.

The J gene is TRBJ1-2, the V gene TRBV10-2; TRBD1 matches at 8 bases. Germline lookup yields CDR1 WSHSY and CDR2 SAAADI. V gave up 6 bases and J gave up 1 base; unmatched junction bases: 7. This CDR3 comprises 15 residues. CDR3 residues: CASRGTGVLNYGYTF. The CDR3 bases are TGCGCCAGCAGGGGGACAGGCGTACTTAACTATGGCTACACCTTC.

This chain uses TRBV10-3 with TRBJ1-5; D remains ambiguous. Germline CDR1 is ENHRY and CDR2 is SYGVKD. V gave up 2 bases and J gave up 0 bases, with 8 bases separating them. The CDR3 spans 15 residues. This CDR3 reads CAISEVGYSNQPQHF. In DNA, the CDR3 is TGTGCCATCAGTGAGGTCGGTTATAGCAATCAGCCCCAGCATTTT.

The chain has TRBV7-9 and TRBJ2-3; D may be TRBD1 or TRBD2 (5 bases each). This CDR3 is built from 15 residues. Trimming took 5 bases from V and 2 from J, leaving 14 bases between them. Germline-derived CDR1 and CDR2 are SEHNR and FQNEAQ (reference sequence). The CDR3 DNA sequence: TGTGCCAGCAGCCTTTCCGGGGCCGTCACAGATACGCAGTATTTT. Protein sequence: CASSLSGAVTDTQYF.

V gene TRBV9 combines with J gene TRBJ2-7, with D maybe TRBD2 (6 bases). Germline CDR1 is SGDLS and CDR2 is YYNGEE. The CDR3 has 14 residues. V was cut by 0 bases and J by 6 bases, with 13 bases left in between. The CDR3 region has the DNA TGTGCCAGCAGCGTAGGGGGAGGTACGGGCGAGCAGTACTTC. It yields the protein CASSVGGGTGEQYF. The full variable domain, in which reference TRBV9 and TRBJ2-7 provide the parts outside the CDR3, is DSGVTQTPKHLITATGQRVTLRCSPRSGDLSVYWYQQSLDQGLQFLIQYYNGEERAKGNILERFSAQQFPDLHSELNLSSLELGDSALYFCASSVGGGTGEQYFGPGTRLTVT.

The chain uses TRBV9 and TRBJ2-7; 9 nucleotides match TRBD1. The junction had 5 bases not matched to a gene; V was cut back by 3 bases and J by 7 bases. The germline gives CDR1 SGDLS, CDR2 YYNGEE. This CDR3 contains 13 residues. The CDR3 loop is CASSEQGAGEQYF. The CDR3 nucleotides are TGTGCCAGCAGCGAACAGGGGGCGGGTGAGCAGTACTTC.

CDR3 sequence: CASSVSQWNTEAFF. The CDR3 DNA follows: TGTGCCAGCAGCGTGTCCCAATGGAACACTGAAGCTTTCTTT. The rearrangement joins TRBV9 to TRBJ1-1; no reliable D call. The germline V and J ends were trimmed by 2 bases and 1 base, with 9 bases remaining between them. The germline gives CDR1 SGDLS, CDR2 YYNGEE. The CDR3 length is 14 residues.